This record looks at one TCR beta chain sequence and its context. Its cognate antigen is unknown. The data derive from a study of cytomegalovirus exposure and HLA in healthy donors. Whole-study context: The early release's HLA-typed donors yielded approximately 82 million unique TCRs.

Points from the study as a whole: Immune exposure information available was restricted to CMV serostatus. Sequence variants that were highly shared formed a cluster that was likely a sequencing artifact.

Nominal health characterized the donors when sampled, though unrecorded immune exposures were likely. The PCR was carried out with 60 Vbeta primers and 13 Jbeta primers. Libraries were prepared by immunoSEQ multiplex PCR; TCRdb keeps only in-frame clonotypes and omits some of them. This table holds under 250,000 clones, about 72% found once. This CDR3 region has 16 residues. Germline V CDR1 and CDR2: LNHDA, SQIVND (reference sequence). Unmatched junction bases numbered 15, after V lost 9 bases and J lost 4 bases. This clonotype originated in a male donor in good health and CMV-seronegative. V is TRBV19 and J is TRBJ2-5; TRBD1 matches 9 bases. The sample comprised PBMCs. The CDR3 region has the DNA TGTGCCAGCCGCCCGGGACAGGGCAAAATTGGAGAGACCCAGTACTTC. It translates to CASRPGQGKIGETQYF.